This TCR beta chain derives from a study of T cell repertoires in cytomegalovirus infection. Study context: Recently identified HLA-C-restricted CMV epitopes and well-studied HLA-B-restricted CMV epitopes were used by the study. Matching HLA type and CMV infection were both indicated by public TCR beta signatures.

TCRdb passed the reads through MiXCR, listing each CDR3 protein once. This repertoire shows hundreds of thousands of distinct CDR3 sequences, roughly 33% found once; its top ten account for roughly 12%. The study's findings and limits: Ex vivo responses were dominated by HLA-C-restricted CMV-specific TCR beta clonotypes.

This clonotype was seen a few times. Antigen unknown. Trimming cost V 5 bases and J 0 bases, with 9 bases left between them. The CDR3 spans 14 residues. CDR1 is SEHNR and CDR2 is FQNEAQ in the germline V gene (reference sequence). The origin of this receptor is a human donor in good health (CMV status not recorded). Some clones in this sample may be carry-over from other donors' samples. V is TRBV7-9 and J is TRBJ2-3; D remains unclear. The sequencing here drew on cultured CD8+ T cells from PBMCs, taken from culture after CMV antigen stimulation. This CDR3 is CASSAGPSTDTQYF. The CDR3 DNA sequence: TGTGCCAGCAGCGCCGGCCCTAGCACAGATACGCAGTATTTT.